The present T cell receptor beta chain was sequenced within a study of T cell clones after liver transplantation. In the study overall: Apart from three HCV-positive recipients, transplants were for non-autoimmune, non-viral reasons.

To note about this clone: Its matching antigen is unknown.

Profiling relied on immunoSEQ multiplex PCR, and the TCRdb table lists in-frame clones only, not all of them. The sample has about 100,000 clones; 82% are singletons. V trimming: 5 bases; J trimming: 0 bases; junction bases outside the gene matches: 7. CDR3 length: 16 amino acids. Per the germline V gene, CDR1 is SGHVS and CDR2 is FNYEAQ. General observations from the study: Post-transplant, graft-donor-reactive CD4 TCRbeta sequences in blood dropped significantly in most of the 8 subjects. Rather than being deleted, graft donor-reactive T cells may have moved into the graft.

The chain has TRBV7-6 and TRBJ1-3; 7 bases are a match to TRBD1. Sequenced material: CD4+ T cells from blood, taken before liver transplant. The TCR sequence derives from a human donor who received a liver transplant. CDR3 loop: CASSTRQGRSGNTIYF. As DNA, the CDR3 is TGTGCCAGCAGCACCCGACAGGGCCGCTCTGGAAACACCATATATTTT.